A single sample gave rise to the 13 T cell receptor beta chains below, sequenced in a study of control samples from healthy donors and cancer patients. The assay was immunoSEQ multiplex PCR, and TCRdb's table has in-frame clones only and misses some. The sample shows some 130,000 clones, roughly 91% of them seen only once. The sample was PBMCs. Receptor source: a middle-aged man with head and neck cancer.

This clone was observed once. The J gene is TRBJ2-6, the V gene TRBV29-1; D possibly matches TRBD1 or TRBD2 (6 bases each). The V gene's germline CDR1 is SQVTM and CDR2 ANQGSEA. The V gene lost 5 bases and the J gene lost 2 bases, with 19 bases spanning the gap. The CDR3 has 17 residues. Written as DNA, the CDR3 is TGCAGCGTTTTAACCGGGGGCGATGGGCCTGGGGCCAACGTCCTGACTTTC. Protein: CSVLTGGDGPGANVLTF.

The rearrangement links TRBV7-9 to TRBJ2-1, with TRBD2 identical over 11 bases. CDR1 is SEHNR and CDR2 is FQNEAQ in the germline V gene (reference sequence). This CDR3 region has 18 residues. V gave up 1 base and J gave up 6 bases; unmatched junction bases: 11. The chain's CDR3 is CASSLVGLAGGPSNEQFF. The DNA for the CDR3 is TGTGCCAGCAGCTTAGTCGGGCTAGCGGGGGGACCCTCCAATGAGCAGTTCTTC.

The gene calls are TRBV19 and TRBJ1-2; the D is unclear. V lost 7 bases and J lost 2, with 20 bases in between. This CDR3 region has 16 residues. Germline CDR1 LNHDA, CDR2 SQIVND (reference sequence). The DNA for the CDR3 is TGTGCCAGTACAAGGCAGCATACTCGCGTGAACTATGGCTACACCTTC. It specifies CASTRQHTRVNYGYTF.

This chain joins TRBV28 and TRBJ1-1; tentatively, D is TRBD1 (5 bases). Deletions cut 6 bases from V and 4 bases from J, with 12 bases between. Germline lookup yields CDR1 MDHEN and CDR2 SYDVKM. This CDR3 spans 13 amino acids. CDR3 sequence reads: CASSRDGITEAFF. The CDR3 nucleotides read TGTGCCAGCAGCCGGGACGGCATCACTGAAGCTTTCTTT.

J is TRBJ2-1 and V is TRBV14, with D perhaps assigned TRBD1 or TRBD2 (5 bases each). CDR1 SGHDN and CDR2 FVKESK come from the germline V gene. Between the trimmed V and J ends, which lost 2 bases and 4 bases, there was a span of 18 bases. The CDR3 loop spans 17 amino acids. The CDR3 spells CASSQFLGKGRYNEQFF. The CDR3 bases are TGTGCCAGCAGCCAATTCTTAGGGAAGGGACGGTACAATGAGCAGTTCTTC.

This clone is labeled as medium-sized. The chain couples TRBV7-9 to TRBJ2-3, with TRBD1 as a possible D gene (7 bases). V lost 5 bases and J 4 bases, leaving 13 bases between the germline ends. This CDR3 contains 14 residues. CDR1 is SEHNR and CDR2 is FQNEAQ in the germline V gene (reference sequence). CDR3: CASSQTGEADTQYF. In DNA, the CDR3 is TGTGCCAGCAGCCAAACAGGGGAGGCAGATACGCAGTATTTT.

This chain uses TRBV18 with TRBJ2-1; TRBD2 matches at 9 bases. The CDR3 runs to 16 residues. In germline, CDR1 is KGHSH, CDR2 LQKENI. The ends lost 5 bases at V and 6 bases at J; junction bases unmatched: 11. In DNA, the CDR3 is TGTGCCAGCTCAGGTGGTGCTAGCGGGACTATCAATGAGCAGTTCTTC. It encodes CASSGGASGTINEQFF.

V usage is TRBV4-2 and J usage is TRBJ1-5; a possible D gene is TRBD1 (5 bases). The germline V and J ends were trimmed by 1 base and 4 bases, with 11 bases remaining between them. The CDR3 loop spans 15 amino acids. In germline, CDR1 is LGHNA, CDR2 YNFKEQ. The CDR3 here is CASSQGGLRNQPQHF. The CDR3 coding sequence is TGTGCCAGCAGCCAAGGGGGGTTGAGAAATCAGCCCCAGCATTTT.

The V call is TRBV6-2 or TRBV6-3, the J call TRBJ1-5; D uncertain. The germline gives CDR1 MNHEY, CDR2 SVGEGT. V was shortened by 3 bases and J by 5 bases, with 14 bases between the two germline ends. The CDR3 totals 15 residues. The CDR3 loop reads CASSYEYRAYQPQHF. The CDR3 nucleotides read TGTGCCAGCAGTTATGAGTATAGGGCTTATCAGCCCCAGCATTTT.

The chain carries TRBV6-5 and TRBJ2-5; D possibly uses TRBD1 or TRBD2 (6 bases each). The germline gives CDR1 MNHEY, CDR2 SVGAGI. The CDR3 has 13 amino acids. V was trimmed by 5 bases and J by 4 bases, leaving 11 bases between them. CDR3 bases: TGTGCCAGCAGTAAGAAGGGGGGAGAGACCCAGTACTTC. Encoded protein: CASSKKGGETQYF.

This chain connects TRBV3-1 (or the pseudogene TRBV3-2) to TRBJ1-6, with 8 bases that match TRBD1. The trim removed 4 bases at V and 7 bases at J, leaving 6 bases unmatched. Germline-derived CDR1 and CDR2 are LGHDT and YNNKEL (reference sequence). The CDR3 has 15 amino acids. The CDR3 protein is CASSRVRGLNSPLHF. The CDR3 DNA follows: TGTGCCAGCAGCCGCGTCAGGGGGCTCAATTCACCCCTCCACTTT.

CDR3 region: CAISSQAGNQPQHF. The CDR3 bases are TGTGCCATCAGCTCGCAGGCAGGGAATCAGCCCCAGCATTTT. The chain couples TRBV10-3 to TRBJ1-5; D possibly corresponds to TRBD1 (5 bases). Germline V gives CDR1 ENHRY, CDR2 SYGVKD. The length of the CDR3 is 14 residues. The V end lost 6 bases, the J end lost 4 bases, and 13 bases lay between the germline ends.

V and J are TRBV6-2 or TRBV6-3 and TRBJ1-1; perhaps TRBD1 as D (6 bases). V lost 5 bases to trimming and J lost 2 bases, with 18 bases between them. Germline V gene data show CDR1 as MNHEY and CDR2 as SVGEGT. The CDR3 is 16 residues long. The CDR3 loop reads CASSPGMGRGNTEAFF. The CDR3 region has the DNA TGTGCCAGCAGTCCCGGGATGGGCAGGGGTAACACTGAAGCTTTCTTT.